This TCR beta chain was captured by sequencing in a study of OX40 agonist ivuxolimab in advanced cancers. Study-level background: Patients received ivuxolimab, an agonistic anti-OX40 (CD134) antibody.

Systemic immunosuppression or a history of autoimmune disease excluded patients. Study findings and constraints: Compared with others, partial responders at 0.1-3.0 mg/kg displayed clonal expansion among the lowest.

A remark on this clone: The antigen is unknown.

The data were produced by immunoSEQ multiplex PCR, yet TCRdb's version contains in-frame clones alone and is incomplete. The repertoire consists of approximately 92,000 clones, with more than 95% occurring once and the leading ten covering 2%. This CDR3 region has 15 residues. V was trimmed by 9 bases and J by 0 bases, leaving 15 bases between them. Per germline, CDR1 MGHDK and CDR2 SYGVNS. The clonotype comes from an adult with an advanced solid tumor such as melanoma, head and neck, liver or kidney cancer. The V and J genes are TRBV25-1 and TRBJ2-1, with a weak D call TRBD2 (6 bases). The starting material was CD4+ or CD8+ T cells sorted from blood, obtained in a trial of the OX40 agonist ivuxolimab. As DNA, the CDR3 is TGTGCCAGTCTTGGGGGGATGAGCTCCTACAATGAGCAGTTCTTC. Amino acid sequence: CASLGGMSSYNEQFF.